This T cell receptor (beta chain) emerged from a study of shared clonotypes between healthy human individuals. Several immunoSEQ plates received, in even portions, the genomic DNA of each subset. Some clones are missing from TCRdb's copy, which holds only in-frame ones; the method was immunoSEQ multiplex PCR. The sample yields some 120,000 clones, under 70% seen once. The study, taken as a whole, reports: Sorted-subset samples were not fully sequenced, rarefaction indicated.

The donors were all Caucasian adults (living in Nashville, Tennessee). CD8 memory merged CD45RO+ with CCR7-negative CD45RA+ TemRA cells. Germline V gene lookup returns CDR1 MNHEY and CDR2 SMNVEV (reference sequence). With 5 bases removed from V and 7 bases from J, the gap between germline ends came to 15 bases. CDR3 length: 13 residues. A word on this clone: Its antigen remains unidentified.

Sequences were obtained from memory CD8+ T cells sorted from blood. The subset here: CD45RO+ cells pooled with CCR7-negative TemRA cells. This TCR came from a woman aged 30 to 39 in good health. The rearrangement links TRBV27 to TRBJ2-7; D gene unclear. CDR3 DNA sequence: TGTGCCAGCAGTCCACGGACCCCCAGGGAGCAGTACTTC. Its translation: CASSPRTPREQYF.